The source of this T cell receptor beta chain is a study of T cell repertoires in cytomegalovirus infection. Study-wide context: In public TCR beta signatures, there were indications of both CMV infection and matching HLA type. Study-wide points: Adding up the frequency of public TCR beta families identified people who carried CMV plus the relevant HLA. It was HLA-C-restricted CMV-specific TCR beta clonotypes that dominated the response ex vivo.

TCRdb reanalysed the reads using MiXCR and keeps one entry per CDR3 protein. The sample holds around 530,000 distinct CDR3 sequences, more than 25% seen once. This clonotype was detected only a few times. Its antigen remains unidentified. In germline, CDR1 is SEHNR, CDR2 FQNEAQ (reference sequence). This CDR3 has 14 amino acids. V lost 4 bases to trimming and J lost 3 bases; unmatched junction nucleotides: 1. The sequence was collected from a human donor in good health (CMV status not recorded). Some clones in this sample may be carry-over from other donors' samples. The material sequenced was PBMCs. This chain connects TRBV7-9 to TRBJ1-4; 8 bases match TRBD1. CDR3 loop: CASSSQGANEKLFF. In DNA form, the CDR3 reads TGTGCCAGCAGCTCACAGGGGGCTAATGAAAAACTGTTTTTT. Full variable domain (remainder filled in from reference TRBV7-9 and TRBJ1-4): DTGVSQNPRHKITKRGQNVTFRCDPISEHNRLYWYRQTLGQGPEFLTYFQNEAQLEKSRLLSDRFSAERPKGSFSTLEIQRTEQGDSAMYLCASSSQGANEKLFFGSGTQLSVL.